What follows are 2 T cell receptor beta chains derived from one specimen sequenced in a study of blood T cell dynamics during melanoma immunotherapy. The data were produced by immunoSEQ multiplex PCR, yet TCRdb's version contains in-frame clones alone and is incomplete. The table lists 25,000 to 30,000 clones, roughly 88% of them singletons. The sample's time point: week 3, after first cycle of checkpoint inhibitor. Specimen: blood, collected from a patient treated with checkpoint blockade. These receptors originate from a human donor with melanoma.

CDR3: CASSQDRVSSYNSPLHF. The CDR3 DNA is TGCGCCAGCAGCCAAGACAGAGTTAGCTCCTATAATTCACCCCTCCACTTT. The rearrangement uses TRBV4-1 and TRBJ1-6; D unresolved. Germline V gene sequence: CDR1 MGHRA, CDR2 YSYEKL. The CDR3 runs to 17 residues. Trimming took off 0 bases at V and 0 bases at J, with 9 bases between the two ends.

This rearrangement joins TRBV5-4 to TRBJ1-6, with TRBD1 identical over 8 bases. CDR1 and CDR2 (germline): SGHNT, YYREEE (reference sequence). The CDR3 consists of 15 residues. V lost 1 base to trimming and J lost 7 bases; unmatched junction nucleotides: 4. The CDR3 sequence: CASSLRQGANSPLHF. The CDR3, as DNA: TGTGCCAGCAGCTTGAGGCAGGGGGCCAATTCACCCCTCCACTTT.